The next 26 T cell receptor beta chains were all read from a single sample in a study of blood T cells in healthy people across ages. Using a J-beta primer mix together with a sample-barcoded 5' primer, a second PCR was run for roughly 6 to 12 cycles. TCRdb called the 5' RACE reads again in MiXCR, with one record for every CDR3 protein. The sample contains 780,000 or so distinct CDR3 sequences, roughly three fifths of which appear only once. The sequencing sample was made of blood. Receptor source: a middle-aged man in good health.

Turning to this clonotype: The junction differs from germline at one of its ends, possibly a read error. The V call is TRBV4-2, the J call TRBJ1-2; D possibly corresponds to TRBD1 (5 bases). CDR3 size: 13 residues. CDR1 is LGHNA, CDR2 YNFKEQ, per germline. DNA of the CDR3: TGTGCCAACAGCCAAGGGGCTGGGTATGGCTACACCTTC. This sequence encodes CANSQGAGYGYTF.

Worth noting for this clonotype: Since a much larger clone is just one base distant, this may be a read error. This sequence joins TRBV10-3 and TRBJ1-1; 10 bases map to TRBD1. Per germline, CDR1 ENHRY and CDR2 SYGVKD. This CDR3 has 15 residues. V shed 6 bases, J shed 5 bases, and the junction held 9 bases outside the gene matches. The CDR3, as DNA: TGTGCCATCAGAGTCGGGACAGGGGAGGAAACTGAAGCTTTCTTT. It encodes CAIRVGTGEETEAFF.

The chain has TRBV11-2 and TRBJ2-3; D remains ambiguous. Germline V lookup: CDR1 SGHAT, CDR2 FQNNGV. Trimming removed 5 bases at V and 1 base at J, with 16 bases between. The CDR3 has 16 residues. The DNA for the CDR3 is TGTGCCAGCAGCCTACGGACCCTTGGGGGCACAGATACGCAGTATTTT. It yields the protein CASSLRTLGGTDTQYF.

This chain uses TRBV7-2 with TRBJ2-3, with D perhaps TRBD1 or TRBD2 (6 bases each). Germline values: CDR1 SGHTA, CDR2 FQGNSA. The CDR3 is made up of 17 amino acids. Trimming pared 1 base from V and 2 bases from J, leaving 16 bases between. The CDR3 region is CASSLVGGPRSTDTQYF. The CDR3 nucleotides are TGTGCCAGCAGCTTAGTAGGGGGGCCGAGATCCACAGATACGCAGTATTTT.

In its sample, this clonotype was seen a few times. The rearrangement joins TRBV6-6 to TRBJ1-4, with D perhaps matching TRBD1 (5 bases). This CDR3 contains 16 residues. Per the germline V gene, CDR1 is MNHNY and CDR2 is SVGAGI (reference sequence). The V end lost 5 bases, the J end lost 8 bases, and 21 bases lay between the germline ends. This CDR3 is CASSTPILGVWEKLFF. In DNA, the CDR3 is TGTGCCAGCAGTACGCCCATACTAGGGGTTTGGGAAAAACTGTTTTTT.

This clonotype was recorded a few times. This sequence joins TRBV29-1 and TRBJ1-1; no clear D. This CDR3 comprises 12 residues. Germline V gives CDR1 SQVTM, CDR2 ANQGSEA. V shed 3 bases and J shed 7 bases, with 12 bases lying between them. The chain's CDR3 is CSVELVGFEAFF. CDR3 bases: TGCAGCGTTGAGCTAGTGGGATTTGAAGCTTTCTTT.

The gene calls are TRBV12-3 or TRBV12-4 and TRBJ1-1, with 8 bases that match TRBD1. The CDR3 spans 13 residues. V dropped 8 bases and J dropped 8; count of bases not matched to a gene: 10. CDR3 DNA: TGTGCCAGCTCTCGGACAGGGCGGTCCGAAGCTTTCTTT. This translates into CASSRTGRSEAFF.

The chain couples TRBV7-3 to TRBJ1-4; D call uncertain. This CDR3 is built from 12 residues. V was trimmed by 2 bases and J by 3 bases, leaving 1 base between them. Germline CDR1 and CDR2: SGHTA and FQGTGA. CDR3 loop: CASSLANEKLFF. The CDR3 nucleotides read TGTGCCAGCAGCTTAGCTAATGAAAAACTGTTTTTT.

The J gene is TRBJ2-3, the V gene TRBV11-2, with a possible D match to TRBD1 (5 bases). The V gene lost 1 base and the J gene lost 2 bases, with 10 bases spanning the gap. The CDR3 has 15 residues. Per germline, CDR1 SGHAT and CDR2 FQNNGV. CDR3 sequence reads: CASSLGQTHTDTQYF. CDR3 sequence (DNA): TGTGCCAGCAGCTTAGGACAGACACACACAGATACGCAGTATTTT. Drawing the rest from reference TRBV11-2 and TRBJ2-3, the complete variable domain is EAGVAQSPRYKIIEKRQSVAFWCNPISGHATLYWYQQILGQGPKLLIQFQNNGVVDDSQLPKDRFSAERLKGVDSTLKIQPAKLEDSAVYLCASSLGQTHTDTQYFGPGTRLTVL.

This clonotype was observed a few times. CDR3 in amino acids: CASSPRATEAFF. The CDR3 DNA reads as TGTGCCAGCAGCCCCCGCGCCACTGAAGCTTTCTTT. This rearrangement joins TRBV3-1 to TRBJ1-1; D not certain. The CDR3 consists of 12 residues. Per the germline V gene, CDR1 is LGHDT and CDR2 is YNNKEL (reference sequence). The germline V and J ends were trimmed by 4 bases and 4 bases, with 7 bases remaining between them.

DNA of the CDR3: TGTGCCAGCAGCCCAGGACAATATTACAATGAGCAGTTCTTC. Encoded protein: CASSPGQYYNEQFF. The chain couples TRBV7-9 to TRBJ2-1; D is perhaps TRBD1 (5 bases). Germline values: CDR1 SEHNR, CDR2 FQNEAQ (reference sequence). V was trimmed by 5 bases and J by 4 bases, leaving 12 bases between them. The CDR3 is made up of 14 amino acids.

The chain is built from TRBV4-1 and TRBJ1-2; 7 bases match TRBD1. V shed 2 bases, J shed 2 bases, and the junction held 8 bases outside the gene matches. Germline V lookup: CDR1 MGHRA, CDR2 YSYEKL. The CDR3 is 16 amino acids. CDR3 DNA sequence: TGCGCCAGCAGCCAACACGGACAGGTTCTAAACTATGGCTACACCTTC. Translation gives CASSQHGQVLNYGYTF.

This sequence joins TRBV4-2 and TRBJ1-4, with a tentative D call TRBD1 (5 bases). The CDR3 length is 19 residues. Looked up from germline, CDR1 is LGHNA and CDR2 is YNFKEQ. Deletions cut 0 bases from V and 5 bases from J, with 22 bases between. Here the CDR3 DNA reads TGTGCCAGCAGCCAAGATCAAGGAGGTAAAAGGGGCCCGAATGAAAAACTGTTTTTT. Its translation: CASSQDQGGKRGPNEKLFF.

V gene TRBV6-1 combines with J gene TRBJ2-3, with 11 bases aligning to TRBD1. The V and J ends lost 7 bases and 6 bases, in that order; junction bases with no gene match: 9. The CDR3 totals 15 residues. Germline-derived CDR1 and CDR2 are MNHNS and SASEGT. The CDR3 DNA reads TGTGCCAGCAAGACCGGGACAGGGGGAGTGGATACGCAGTATTTT. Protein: CASKTGTGGVDTQYF.

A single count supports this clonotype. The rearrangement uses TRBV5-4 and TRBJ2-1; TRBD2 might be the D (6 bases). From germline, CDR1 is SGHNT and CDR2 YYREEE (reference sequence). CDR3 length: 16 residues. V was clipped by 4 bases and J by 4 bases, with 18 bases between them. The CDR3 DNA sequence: TGTGCCAGCAGCACGGAGGAGGGTTGGGGATACAATGAGCAGTTCTTC. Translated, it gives CASSTEEGWGYNEQFF.

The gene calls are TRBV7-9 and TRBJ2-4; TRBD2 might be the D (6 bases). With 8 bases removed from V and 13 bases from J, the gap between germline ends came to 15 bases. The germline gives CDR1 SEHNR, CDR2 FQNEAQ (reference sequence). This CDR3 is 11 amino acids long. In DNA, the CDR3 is TGTGCCAGCGGGAGGTTTTCGGAGCAGTACTTC. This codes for CASGRFSEQYF. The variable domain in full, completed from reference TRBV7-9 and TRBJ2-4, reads DTGVSQNPRHKITKRGQNVTFRCDPISEHNRLYWYRQTLGQGPEFLTYFQNEAQLEKSRLLSDRFSAERPKGSFSTLEIQRTEQGDSAMYLCASGRFSEQYFGAGTRLSVL.

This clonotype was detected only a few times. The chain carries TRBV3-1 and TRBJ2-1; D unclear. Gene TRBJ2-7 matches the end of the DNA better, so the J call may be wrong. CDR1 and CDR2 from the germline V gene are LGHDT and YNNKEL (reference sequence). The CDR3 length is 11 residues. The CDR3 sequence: CASSRSNEQYF. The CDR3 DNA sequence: TGTGCCAGCAGCCGATCGAACGAGCAGTACTTC.

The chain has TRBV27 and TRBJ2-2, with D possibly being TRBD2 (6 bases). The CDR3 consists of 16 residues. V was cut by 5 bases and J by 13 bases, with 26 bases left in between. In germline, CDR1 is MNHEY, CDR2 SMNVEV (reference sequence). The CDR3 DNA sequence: TGTGCCAGCAGTCTTAGAGGCGGGACCCGGAAAGTTGTGCTGTTTTTT. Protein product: CASSLRGGTRKVVLFF.

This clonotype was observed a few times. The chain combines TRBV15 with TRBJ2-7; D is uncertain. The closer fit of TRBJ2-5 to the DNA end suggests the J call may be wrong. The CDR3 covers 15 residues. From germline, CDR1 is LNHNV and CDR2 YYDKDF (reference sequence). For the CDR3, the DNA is TGTGCCACCAGCAGAGACTCCACGTGGGAAGAGACCCAGTACTTC. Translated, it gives CATSRDSTWEETQYF.

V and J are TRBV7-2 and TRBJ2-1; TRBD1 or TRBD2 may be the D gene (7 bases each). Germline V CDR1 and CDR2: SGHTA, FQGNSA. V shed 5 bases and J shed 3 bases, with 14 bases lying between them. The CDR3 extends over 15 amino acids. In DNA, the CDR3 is TGTGCCAGCAGCCAAGCGGGACAGAGCTACAATGAGCAGTTCTTC. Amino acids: CASSQAGQSYNEQFF. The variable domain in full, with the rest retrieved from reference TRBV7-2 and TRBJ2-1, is GAGVSQSPSNKVTEKGKDVELRCDPISGHTALYWYRQSLGQGLEFLIYFQGNSAPDKSGLPSDRFSAERTGGSVSTLTIQRTQQEDSAVYLCASSQAGQSYNEQFFGPGTRLTVL.

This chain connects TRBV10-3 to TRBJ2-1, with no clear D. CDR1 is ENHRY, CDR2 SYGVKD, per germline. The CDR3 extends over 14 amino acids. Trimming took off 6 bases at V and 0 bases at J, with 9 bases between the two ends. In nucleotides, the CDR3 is TGTGCCATCAGGGACCCAACCTCCTACAATGAGCAGTTCTTC. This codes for CAIRDPTSYNEQFF.

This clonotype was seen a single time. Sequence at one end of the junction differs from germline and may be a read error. CDR3 sequence: CASGQVGTRNPEQYF. The CDR3 DNA reads as TGCGCCAGCGGCCAAGTTGGGACTAGAAATCCCGAGCAGTACTTC. This chain links TRBV4-1 with TRBJ2-5, with 8 bases lining up with TRBD2. The J call may be wrong; the DNA end is better matched by TRBJ2-7. The germline gives CDR1 MGHRA, CDR2 YSYEKL. The CDR3 sequence is 15 residues long.

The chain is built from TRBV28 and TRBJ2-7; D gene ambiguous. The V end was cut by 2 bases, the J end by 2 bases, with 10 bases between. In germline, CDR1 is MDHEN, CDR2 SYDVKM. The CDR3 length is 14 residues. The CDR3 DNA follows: TGTGCCAGCAGTTTAGGCCGCAGAGCCTACGAGCAGTACTTC. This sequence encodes CASSLGRRAYEQYF.

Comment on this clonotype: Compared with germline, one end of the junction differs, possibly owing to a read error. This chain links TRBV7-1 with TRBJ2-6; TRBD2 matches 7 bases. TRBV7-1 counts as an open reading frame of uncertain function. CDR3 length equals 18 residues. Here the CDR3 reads CASSPDGGTHSGTNVLTF. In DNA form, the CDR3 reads TGTGCCAGCAGCCCGGACGGGGGGACCCACTCTGGGACCAACGTCCTGACTTTC.

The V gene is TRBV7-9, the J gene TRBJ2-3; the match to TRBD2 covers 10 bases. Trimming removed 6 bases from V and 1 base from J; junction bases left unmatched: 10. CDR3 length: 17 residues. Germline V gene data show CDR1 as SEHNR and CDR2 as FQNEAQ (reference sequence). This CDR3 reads CASRRILAGEGTDTQYF. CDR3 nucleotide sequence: TGTGCCAGCAGACGGATCCTAGCGGGAGAGGGCACAGATACGCAGTATTTT.

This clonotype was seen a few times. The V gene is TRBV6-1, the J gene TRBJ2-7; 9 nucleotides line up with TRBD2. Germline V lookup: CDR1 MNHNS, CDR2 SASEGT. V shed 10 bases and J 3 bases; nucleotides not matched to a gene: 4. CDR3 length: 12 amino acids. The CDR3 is CAIQTSGYEQYF. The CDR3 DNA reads TGTGCCATCCAGACTAGCGGCTACGAGCAGTACTTC.